This is a list of T cell receptor beta chains from one sample in a study of Ad26.COV2.S vaccination and SARS-CoV-2 variants. Generated by immunoSEQ multiplex PCR, the TCRdb table keeps only in-frame clones and is missing some. The sample holds 440,000 or so clones, about 88% seen once. The starting material was peripheral blood, obtained in a trial of Ad26.COV2.S vaccine versus placebo. These receptors all stem from a person between 18 and 59 years old who received the Ad26.COV2.S COVID-19 vaccine or a placebo. CDR3s include the opening cysteine and the closing phenylalanine or tryptophan. D genes are given only for firm matches. Clone sizes are given selectively: once, few, many, or a class where the clone is expanded.

d_gene	v_gene	abundance	j_gene	CDR3aa	CDR3nt
TRBD2	TRBV27	once	TRBJ2-1	CASRTSGREEFF	TGTGCCAGCAGGACTAGCGGGAGGGAGGAGTTCTTC
TRBD2	TRBV9	NA	TRBJ2-5	CASSPRLAGGQETQYF	TGTGCCAGCAGCCCCCGACTAGCGGGGGGCCAAGAGACCCAGTACTTC
NA	TRBV13	NA	TRBJ1-5	CASSFGRDNQPQHF	TGTGCCAGCAGCTTCGGACGGGACAATCAGCCCCAGCATTTT
NA	TRBV5-1	once	TRBJ1-1	CASRPTGTNTEAFF	TGCGCCAGCAGACCGACCGGGACCAACACTGAAGCTTTCTTT
NA	TRBV29-1	NA	TRBJ1-2	CSVDSSYTF	TGCAGCGTTGACTCTAGCTACACCTTC
NA	TRBV12-3/TRBV12-4	NA	TRBJ1-2	CASSAGYGYTF	TGTGCCAGCAGCGCGGGCTATGGCTACACCTTC
NA	TRBV24-1	NA	TRBJ2-3	CATSDRFGGTDTQYF	TGTGCCACCAGTGACCGGTTTGGGGGCACAGATACGCAGTATTTT
TRBD2	TRBV7-9	once	TRBJ2-1	CASSSGLAGVLTWNEQFF	TGTGCCAGCAGCTCAGGACTAGCGGGAGTCCTCACATGGAATGAGCAGTTCTTC
NA	TRBV11-2	NA	TRBJ1-2	CASSLDGRGYGYTF	TGTGCCAGCAGCTTAGACGGGCGCGGCTATGGCTACACCTTC
NA	TRBV7-8	NA	TRBJ2-5	CASSPRQETQYF	TGTGCCAGCAGCCCCCGGCAGGAGACCCAGTACTTC
NA	TRBV18	NA	TRBJ1-2	CASSPDRSYGYTF	TGTGCCAGCTCACCCGACAGGTCCTATGGCTACACCTTC
NA	TRBV10-1	NA	TRBJ2-7	CASNDRRVYEQYF	TGCGCCAGCAACGACAGGAGAGTATACGAGCAGTACTTC
TRBD1	TRBV5-1	NA	TRBJ1-4	CASSLGTGGKEKLFF	TGCGCCAGCAGCTTGGGGACAGGGGGAAAGGAAAAACTGTTTTTT
NA	TRBV27	NA	TRBJ2-7	CASSSRPSSYEQYF	TGTGCCAGCAGTTCGCGTCCCAGCTCCTACGAGCAGTACTTC
TRBD1	TRBV4-1	NA	TRBJ1-1	CASSQTTGGTEAFF	TGCGCCAGCAGCCAAACGACAGGGGGCACTGAAGCTTTCTTT
TRBD1	TRBV29-1	NA	TRBJ2-7	CSVAQGDSYEQYF	TGCAGCGTTGCACAGGGGGACTCCTACGAGCAGTACTTC
TRBD2	TRBV14	once	TRBJ2-1	CASSQDAGLAGDGRQFF	TGTGCCAGCAGCCAAGACGCAGGACTAGCGGGAGACGGTAGGCAGTTCTTC
NA	TRBV28	NA	TRBJ1-2	CASSLGGAIYGYTF	TGTGCCAGCAGTTTAGGGGGCGCGATCTATGGCTACACCTTC
NA	TRBV3-1/TRBV3-2	NA	TRBJ1-2	CASSQNTGYGYTF	TGTGCCAGCAGCCAAAACACCGGTTATGGCTACACCTTC
NA	TRBV19	NA	TRBJ1-4	CASPTRRLNEKLFF	TGTGCCAGCCCAACCAGAAGGCTTAATGAAAAACTGTTTTTT
NA	TRBV7-5	NA	TRBJ1-3	CARSLRQGASGNTIYF	TGTGCCAGAAGCCTGCGACAGGGGGCCTCTGGAAACACCATATATTTT
NA	TRBV6-5	NA	TRBJ1-1	CASSYMQTTEAFF	TGTGCCAGCAGTTATATGCAGACCACTGAAGCTTTCTTT
TRBD1	TRBV6-6	NA	TRBJ2-2	CASRPRQGNTGELFF	TGTGCCAGCAGACCCAGACAGGGGAACACCGGGGAGCTGTTTTTT
NA	TRBV11-2	NA	TRBJ2-5	CASSLGGQVQETQYF	TGTGCCAGCAGCTTAGGCGGACAAGTCCAAGAGACCCAGTACTTC
NA	TRBV3-1/TRBV3-2	NA	TRBJ1-4	CASSPFRRLEDEKLFF	TGTGCCAGCAGCCCTTTCCGTCGGCTCGAGGATGAAAAACTGTTTTTT
NA	TRBV27	once	TRBJ1-5	CASSPEPSGNQPQHF	TGTGCCAGCAGTCCGGAGCCGTCCGGCAATCAGCCCCAGCATTTT
NA	TRBV4-3	once	TRBJ1-5	CASSQETDSNQPQHF	TGCGCCAGCAGCCAGGAGACAGATAGCAATCAGCCCCAGCATTTT
NA	TRBV7-3	NA	TRBJ2-3	CASSLTASTDTQYF	TGTGCCAGCAGCTTAACGGCTAGCACAGATACGCAGTATTTT
NA	TRBV6-4	NA	TRBJ2-2	CASSDLNTGELFF	TGTGCCAGCAGTGACCTCAACACCGGGGAGCTGTTTTTT
TRBD1	TRBV5-1	NA	TRBJ1-1	CASSLRQGVGEAFF	TGCGCCAGCAGCTTGAGACAGGGGGTAGGTGAAGCTTTCTTT
NA	TRBV6-2/TRBV6-3	NA	TRBJ2-7	CASSSPGGRQYF	TGTGCCAGCAGTTCGCCCGGGGGCCGGCAGTACTTC
NA	TRBV19	NA	TRBJ1-5	CASSIGEIKPQHF	TGTGCCAGTAGTATAGGGGAGATCAAGCCCCAGCATTTT
TRBD2	TRBV9	few	TRBJ2-1	CASSFRLADSYNEQFF	TGTGCCAGCAGCTTCCGACTAGCGGACTCCTACAATGAGCAGTTCTTC
NA	TRBV7-9	once	TRBJ2-7	CASSFISDVLSEQYF	TGTGCCAGCAGCTTCATCTCGGATGTACTGTCCGAGCAGTACTTC
NA	TRBV9	NA	TRBJ1-1	CASSVALNTEAFF	TGTGCCAGCAGCGTAGCTCTGAACACTGAAGCTTTCTTT
NA	TRBV4-2	many	TRBJ2-2	CASSQAGFTGELFF	TGTGCCAGCAGCCAAGCGGGGTTCACCGGGGAGCTGTTTTTT
NA	TRBV5-1	NA	TRBJ2-7	CASSLDQYEQYF	TGCGCCAGCAGCTTGGATCAATACGAGCAGTACTTC
NA	TRBV4-2	NA	TRBJ1-4	CASSLGTATNEKLFF	TGTGCCAGCAGCCTGGGAACCGCAACTAATGAAAAACTGTTTTTT
TRBD1	TRBV2	NA	TRBJ2-7	CASSGTGGYEQYF	TGTGCCAGCTCCGGGACAGGGGGCTACGAGCAGTACTTC
TRBD1	TRBV6-5	NA	TRBJ1-5	CASSSLPGTGDQPQHF	TGTGCCAGCAGTTCACTCCCCGGGACAGGGGATCAGCCCCAGCATTTT
TRBD1	TRBV13	NA	TRBJ1-1	CASSFLDRANTEAFF	TGTGCCAGCAGTTTTTTGGACAGGGCGAACACTGAAGCTTTCTTT
NA	TRBV18	NA	TRBJ1-1	CASSPFEGSYTEAFF	TGTGCCAGCTCACCATTCGAGGGATCGTACACTGAAGCTTTCTTT
NA	TRBV3-1/TRBV3-2	NA	TRBJ1-1	CASSQDWQGTEAFF	TGTGCCAGCAGCCAAGATTGGCAGGGGACTGAAGCTTTCTTT
NA	TRBV7-9	NA	TRBJ1-2	CASSTGRYGYTF	TGTGCCAGCAGCACAGGAAGATATGGCTACACCTTC
TRBD1	TRBV10-3	NA	TRBJ2-1	CAISTDRVGYNEQFF	TGTGCCATCAGTACCGACAGGGTCGGGTACAATGAGCAGTTCTTC
NA	TRBV2	few	TRBJ1-3	CASLENSGNTIYF	TGTGCCAGCCTGGAGAACTCTGGAAACACCATATATTTT
NA	TRBV28	NA	TRBJ1-1	CASSLGGHLNTEAFF	TGTGCCAGCAGTTTGGGGGGACACCTAAACACTGAAGCTTTCTTT